These 21 T cell receptor beta chains were sequenced from one sample in a study of blood T cell repertoires in COVID-19. Using immunoSEQ multiplex PCR, the repertoire was profiled, and TCRdb retains in-frame clones only, with some absent. The sample includes approximately 300,000 clones, roughly 89% of them seen just once. Specimen: peripheral blood. The receptors shown here come from a man aged 35-49 years with acute or convalescent COVID-19.

The chain joins TRBV18 to TRBJ1-5; maybe TRBD1 (6 bases). Germline V gene data show CDR1 as KGHSH and CDR2 as LQKENI. Between the trimmed V and J ends, which lost 3 bases and 4 bases, there was a span of 13 bases. The CDR3 has 15 amino acids. The DNA for the CDR3 is TGTGCCAGCTCACCTTCGGTACAGGGAAATCAGCCCCAGCATTTT. Translation: CASSPSVQGNQPQHF.

The CDR3 loop is CSVEFSGTLHLTEAFF. CDR3 DNA: TGCAGCGTTGAGTTCTCTGGGACTCTCCACCTGACTGAAGCTTTCTTT. The chain has TRBV29-1 and TRBJ1-1; D possibly corresponds to TRBD1 (5 bases). Germline assignment: CDR1 SQVTM and CDR2 ANQGSEA. Trimming took 3 bases from V and 5 from J, leaving 22 bases between them. CDR3 length: 16 amino acids.

V and J are TRBV7-6 and TRBJ1-2, with TRBD1 identical over 12 bases. Germline V CDR1 and CDR2: SGHVS, FNYEAQ. The CDR3 runs 15 residues. V lost 6 bases, J lost 4 bases, and 6 bases stayed unmatched. The DNA of the CDR3 is TGTGCCAGCAGTTTGGGACAGGGGGCCTCCTATGGCTACACCTTC. Its protein is CASSLGQGASYGYTF.

This chain connects TRBV5-6 to TRBJ2-7, with TRBD2 matching 7 bases. The germline V gene encodes CDR1 SGHDT and CDR2 YYEEEE. V trimming: 3 bases; J trimming: 6 bases; junction bases outside the gene matches: 12. This CDR3 spans 15 amino acids. CDR3 sequence reads: CASSWSVGGSREQYF. CDR3 coding DNA: TGTGCCAGCAGCTGGTCGGTCGGGGGGTCGCGCGAGCAGTACTTC.

The rearrangement links TRBV27 to TRBJ1-1; D not resolved. The CDR3 sequence is 14 residues long. Germline V gene sequence: CDR1 MNHEY, CDR2 SMNVEV (reference sequence). The V and J ends lost 2 bases and 1 base respectively, with 8 bases between them. The CDR3 nucleotides are TGTGCCAGCAGTTTACAGTTCCAGAACACTGAAGCTTTCTTT. This gives the protein CASSLQFQNTEAFF.

The count of this clone is one. This chain joins TRBV6-5 and TRBJ2-1; 12 bases match TRBD1. This CDR3 region has 16 residues. With 0 bases clipped from V and 7 bases from J, the junction kept 4 bases outside the gene matches. Germline V gene lookup returns CDR1 MNHEY and CDR2 SVGAGI. The CDR3 reads CASSYSMGQGANEQFF. The CDR3 DNA follows: TGTGCCAGCAGTTACTCGATGGGACAGGGGGCGAATGAGCAGTTCTTC.

This clone was recorded only once. The chain is built from TRBV5-4 and TRBJ1-2, with D perhaps matching TRBD1 (6 bases). V was pared by 3 bases and J by 8 bases, with 14 bases between. This CDR3 has 13 amino acids. The V gene's germline CDR1 is SGHNT and CDR2 YYREEE (reference sequence). The CDR3 coding sequence is TGTGCCAGCAGCTGGATGGACAGACGCGGCTACACCTTC. Translating gives CASSWMDRRGYTF. The variable domain in full, with the rest retrieved from reference TRBV5-4 and TRBJ1-2, is ETGVTQSPTHLIKTRGQQVTLRCSSQSGHNTVSWYQQALGQGPQFIFQYYREEENGRGNFPPRFSGLQFPNYSSELNVNALELDDSALYLCASSWMDRRGYTFGSGTRLTVV.

This clone was seen more than once but under ten times. The genes are TRBV19 and TRBJ1-1; D not resolved. The CDR3 extends over 14 amino acids. V was cut by 7 bases and J by 0 bases, with 12 bases left in between. From germline, CDR1 is LNHDA and CDR2 SQIVND (reference sequence). The CDR3 protein is CASTYSYLNTEAFF. The CDR3 region has the DNA TGTGCCAGTACCTACAGTTATTTGAACACTGAAGCTTTCTTT.

This sequence joins TRBV5-1 and TRBJ2-1; 8 bases align to TRBD1. Germline trimming cut 3 bases from V and 5 bases from J; bases unmatched to any gene: 10. The CDR3 is made up of 16 amino acids. Germline-derived CDR1 and CDR2 are SGHRS and YFSETQ. The CDR3 sequence is CASSSWTGRTNNEQFF. The CDR3 DNA sequence: TGCGCCAGCAGCTCTTGGACAGGGAGAACGAACAATGAGCAGTTCTTC.

The chain couples TRBV7-2 to TRBJ2-7; 14 bases line up with TRBD2. The V and J ends lost 5 bases and 2 bases, in that order; junction bases with no gene match: 5. Looked up from germline, CDR1 is SGHTA and CDR2 is FQGNSA. This CDR3 comprises 16 residues. CDR3 region: CASSRTSGGTTYEQYF. The CDR3 DNA sequence: TGTGCCAGCAGCCGGACTAGCGGGGGGACCACCTACGAGCAGTACTTC.

V gene TRBV9 combines with J gene TRBJ2-1, with D perhaps TRBD2 (5 bases). The germline gives CDR1 SGDLS, CDR2 YYNGEE. The CDR3 is 14 residues long. Trimming removed 5 bases from V and 8 bases from J, with 17 bases in between. For the CDR3, the DNA is TGTGCCAGCAGTCGTAGCCCACTAGACTATGAGCAGTTCTTC. It yields the protein CASSRSPLDYEQFF.

J is TRBJ2-1 and V is TRBV3-1 (or the pseudogene TRBV3-2), with no clear D. V gave up 4 bases and J gave up 0 bases, with 4 bases separating them. This CDR3 contains 13 residues. Germline V gene data show CDR1 as LGHDT and CDR2 as YNNKEL (reference sequence). The CDR3 sequence: CASSPSSYNEQFF. CDR3 bases: TGTGCCAGCAGCCCGAGCTCCTACAATGAGCAGTTCTTC.

The chain combines TRBV7-8 with TRBJ1-2; the D gene is possibly TRBD1 (6 bases). The germline gives CDR1 SGHVS, CDR2 FQNEAQ. CDR3 length equals 19 residues. Trimming removed 0 bases from V and 0 bases from J, with 20 bases in between. This CDR3 reads CASSLAMTGRGYSNYGYTF. The CDR3 bases are TGTGCCAGCAGCTTAGCAATGACGGGCAGGGGCTATTCTAACTATGGCTACACCTTC.

The chain has TRBV29-1 and TRBJ1-1; perhaps TRBD1 as D (6 bases). Germline V gene lookup returns CDR1 SQVTM and CDR2 ANQGSEA. Trimming left V 6 bases short and J 4 bases short, with 12 bases between. CDR3 length: 12 residues. CDR3 in amino acids: CSVDQGSTEAFF. Written as DNA, the CDR3 is TGCAGCGTAGACCAGGGGAGCACTGAAGCTTTCTTT.

J is TRBJ1-2 and V is TRBV6-5; D not certain. This CDR3 region has 14 residues. CDR1 and CDR2 (germline): MNHEY, SVGAGI. V lost 6 bases, J lost 1 base, and 12 bases lay in between. CDR3 amino acids: CASRVDTVNYGYTF. In DNA form, the CDR3 reads TGTGCCAGCAGAGTAGATACGGTTAACTATGGCTACACCTTC.

The chain uses TRBV12-5 and TRBJ2-1; D gene unclear. The germline V gene encodes CDR1 LGHNT and CDR2 FRNRAP. The CDR3 is 11 amino acids. V gave up 3 bases and J gave up 9 bases, with 6 bases separating them. DNA of the CDR3: TGTGCTAGTGGTTTTGAGGTTGAGCAGTTCTTC. Residues: CASGFEVEQFF.

The gene calls are TRBV4-1 and TRBJ2-1; D possibly corresponds to TRBD2 (7 bases). The CDR3 has 16 residues. The V gene lost 4 bases and the J gene lost 9 bases, with 22 bases spanning the gap. Per the germline V gene, CDR1 is MGHRA and CDR2 is YSYEKL. The CDR3 here is CASSLLPVGGAGEQFF. CDR3 coding DNA: TGCGCCAGCAGCCTTCTCCCCGTTGGGGGGGCAGGTGAGCAGTTCTTC.

The CDR3: CASSEVGQSYEQYF. The CDR3 DNA reads TGTGCCAGCAGTGAAGTCGGACAGAGCTACGAGCAGTACTTC. V usage is TRBV6-1 and J usage is TRBJ2-7, with a tentative D call TRBD1 (6 bases). V lost 1 base, J lost 3 bases, and 10 bases lay in between. CDR3 size: 14 residues. Germline-derived CDR1 and CDR2 are MNHNS and SASEGT.

The chain carries TRBV15 and TRBJ2-1; D unclear. V was shortened by 0 bases and J by 8 bases, with 11 bases between the two germline ends. The CDR3 covers 14 residues. In germline, CDR1 is LNHNV, CDR2 YYDKDF (reference sequence). DNA for the CDR3: TGTGCCACCAGCAGAGAGGTAGATGTCGATGAGCAGTTCTTC. It is translated as CATSREVDVDEQFF.

V gene TRBV3-1 (or the pseudogene TRBV3-2) combines with J gene TRBJ1-2; D is possibly TRBD1 (6 bases). This CDR3 contains 15 residues. Per germline, CDR1 LGHDT and CDR2 YNNKEL (reference sequence). Trimming took 4 bases from V and 2 from J, leaving 14 bases between them. CDR3 residues: CASSRTENPNYGYTF. CDR3 bases: TGTGCCAGCAGCCGGACAGAGAACCCCAACTATGGCTACACCTTC.

V and J are TRBV2 and TRBJ1-3, with D possibly being TRBD1 (5 bases). This CDR3 has 15 residues. CDR1 and CDR2 from the germline V gene are SNHLY and FYNNEI. The V gene lost 7 bases and the J gene lost 2 bases, with 15 bases spanning the gap. CDR3 nucleotides: TGTGCCAGCAAGGACCTCCAGGGTACTGGAAACACCATATATTTT. It translates to CASKDLQGTGNTIYF. Complete variable domain (other parts from reference TRBV2 and TRBJ1-3): EPEVTQTPSHQVTQMGQEVILRCVPISNHLYFYWYRQILGQKVEFLVSFYNNEISEKSEIFDDQFSVERPDGSNFTLKIRSTKLEDSAMYFCASKDLQGTGNTIYFGEGSWLTVV.